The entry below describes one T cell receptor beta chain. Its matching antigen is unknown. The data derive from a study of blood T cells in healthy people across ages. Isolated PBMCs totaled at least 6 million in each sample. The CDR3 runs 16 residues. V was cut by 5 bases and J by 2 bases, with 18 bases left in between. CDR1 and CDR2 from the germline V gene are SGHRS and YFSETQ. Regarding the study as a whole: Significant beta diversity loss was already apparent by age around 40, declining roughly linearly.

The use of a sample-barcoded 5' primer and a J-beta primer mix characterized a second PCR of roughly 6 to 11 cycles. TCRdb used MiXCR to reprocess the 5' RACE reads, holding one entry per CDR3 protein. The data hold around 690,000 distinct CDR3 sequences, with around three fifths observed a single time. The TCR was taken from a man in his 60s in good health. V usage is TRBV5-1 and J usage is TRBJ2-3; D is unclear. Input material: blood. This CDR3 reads CASRGYGQRITDTQYF. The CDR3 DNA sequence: TGCGCCAGCAGAGGCTACGGCCAGAGAATCACAGATACGCAGTATTTT.